Sequencing of this TCR beta chain was carried out in a study of cytomegalovirus exposure and HLA in healthy donors. Study details: There were some 81 million unique TCRs (from HLA-typed donors) in an early data release.

Worth noting for this clone: Its antigen is currently unknown.

The CDR3 is 17 residues long. V dropped 5 bases and J dropped 2; count of bases not matched to a gene: 10. Germline V gives CDR1 LNHDA, CDR2 SQIVND (reference sequence). General study results and limits: A later analysis by the authors found several of the most significant clusters apparently linked to common viral pathogens.

Vbeta (60) and Jbeta (13) primers were used in the PCR. Produced via immunoSEQ multiplex PCR; TCRdb's table is partial and in-frame only. The sample includes 150,000 or so clones, around 81% of them seen just once. The chain joins TRBV19 to TRBJ2-3; TRBD1 matches 10 bases. The sample comprised PBMCs. The sequence derives from a man over 45 in good health and CMV-seronegative. The CDR3 sequence: CASSVGGTGDITDTQYF. For the CDR3, the DNA is TGTGCCAGTAGTGTAGGGGGGACAGGGGATATCACAGATACGCAGTATTTT.